The 21 T cell receptor beta chains below were found in one sample sequenced in a study of PD-1 blockade in classical Hodgkin lymphoma. Every patient experienced relapse after autologous stem cell transplantation, and brentuximab vedotin exposure varied. Libraries were prepared by immunoSEQ multiplex PCR; TCRdb keeps only in-frame clonotypes and omits some of them. The sample has about 35,000 clones; 76% are singletons. The sample consisted of peripheral blood mononuclear cells (PBMCs), taken before the second cycle of nivolumab. The receptors were gathered from a human donor with classical Hodgkin lymphoma.

The chain joins TRBV5-4 to TRBJ2-3; 12 bases match TRBD2. Losses at the gene ends were 6 bases for V and 2 bases for J; bases not matched to a gene: 4. The CDR3 runs 15 residues. CDR1 is SGHNT, CDR2 YYREEE, per germline (reference sequence). The CDR3 nucleotides are TGTGCCAGCATACCTAGCGGGGGGGTCACAGATACGCAGTATTTT. This encodes CASIPSGGVTDTQYF.

The chain couples TRBV7-2 to TRBJ1-6; no reliable D call. Deletions cut 0 bases from V and 7 bases from J, with 4 bases between. Germline V gene sequence: CDR1 SGHTA, CDR2 FQGNSA. This CDR3 contains 13 residues. This CDR3 is CASSLARNSPLHF. The CDR3 DNA follows: TGTGCCAGCAGCTTAGCCAGGAATTCACCCCTCCACTTT.

This rearrangement joins TRBV5-5 to TRBJ2-2; 10 bases are a match to TRBD1. Germline V gene lookup returns CDR1 SGHKS and CDR2 YYEKEE (reference sequence). V trimming: 2 bases; J trimming: 2 bases; junction bases outside the gene matches: 6. The CDR3 runs to 17 residues. CDR3 DNA: TGTGCCAGCAGCTTATTGACAGGGGGCGCAAACACCGGGGAGCTGTTTTTT. Translation: CASSLLTGGANTGELFF.

The V gene is TRBV7-9, the J gene TRBJ1-4; 9 positions match TRBD1. CDR1 is SEHNR, CDR2 FQNEAQ, per germline (reference sequence). The V and J ends lost 5 bases and 5 bases, in that order; junction bases with no gene match: 3. The CDR3 spans 14 residues. DNA for the CDR3: TGTGCCAGCAGCCTGGGACAGGGAAATGAAAAACTGTTTTTT. It translates to CASSLGQGNEKLFF.

This clone was recorded many times. The chain has TRBV9 and TRBJ2-3; TRBD2 aligns across 8 bases. The ends lost 4 bases at V and 0 bases at J; junction bases unmatched: 7. The CDR3 has 16 amino acids. Germline V gives CDR1 SGDLS, CDR2 YYNGEE. The CDR3 coding sequence is TGTGCCAGCAGCACTGGACTAGCCCAAAGCACAGATACGCAGTATTTT. This encodes CASSTGLAQSTDTQYF.

The chain recombines TRBV6-6 with TRBJ2-7; D unclear. This CDR3 is built from 11 residues. Per the germline V gene, CDR1 is MNHNY and CDR2 is SVGAGI (reference sequence). V lost 2 bases to trimming and J lost 3 bases, with 2 bases between them. CDR3 residues: CASSYVYEQYF. CDR3 DNA sequence: TGTGCCAGCAGTTACGTCTACGAGCAGTACTTC.

The chain links TRBV19 to TRBJ2-3; D gene ambiguous. Trimming removed 3 bases at V and 2 bases at J, with 3 bases between. Germline lookup yields CDR1 LNHDA and CDR2 SQIVND (reference sequence). The CDR3 has 12 residues. CDR3 DNA sequence: TGTGCCAGTAGTATGCCCACAGATACGCAGTATTTT. Amino acids: CASSMPTDTQYF.

V gene TRBV4-1 combines with J gene TRBJ2-3, with D tentatively TRBD2 (5 bases). The germline V gene encodes CDR1 MGHRA and CDR2 YSYEKL. Trimming removed 3 bases at V and 2 bases at J, with 9 bases between. The CDR3 extends over 14 amino acids. The DNA for the CDR3 is TGCGCCAGCAGCCAGGACTCCTCCACAGATACGCAGTATTTT. Its protein is CASSQDSSTDTQYF.

The genes are TRBV5-1 and TRBJ2-2, with D uncertain. CDR3 length: 14 amino acids. Deletions cut 0 bases from V and 3 bases from J, with 6 bases between. CDR1 and CDR2 from the germline V gene are SGHRS and YFSETQ. The CDR3 DNA reads TGCGCCAGCAGCTTGGGGCTGCACACCGGGGAGCTGTTTTTT. Its protein is CASSLGLHTGELFF.

This sequence joins TRBV5-6 and TRBJ1-2, with 7 bases matching TRBD1. Germline assignment: CDR1 SGHDT and CDR2 YYEEEE. V was pared by 2 bases and J by 8 bases, with 9 bases of the junction left unmatched. CDR3 length equals 14 residues. CDR3 loop: CASSFEGALLGYTF. DNA of the CDR3: TGTGCCAGCAGCTTTGAGGGGGCCCTGTTAGGCTACACCTTC.

V usage is TRBV5-1 and J usage is TRBJ2-7, with 11 bases identical to TRBD2. Germline values: CDR1 SGHRS, CDR2 YFSETQ. After removal of 4 bases from V and 2 bases from J, the junction contained 8 bases not matched to a gene. The CDR3 is 16 residues long. Here the CDR3 reads CASSPLTSGRTYEQYF. The CDR3 bases are TGCGCCAGCAGCCCCTTAACTAGCGGGAGAACCTACGAGCAGTACTTC. The complete variable domain, with remaining parts taken from reference TRBV5-1 and TRBJ2-7, reads KAGVTQTPRYLIKTRGQQVTLSCSPISGHRSVSWYQQTPGQGLQFLFEYFSETQRNKGNFPGRFSGRQFSNSRSEMNVSTLELGDSALYLCASSPLTSGRTYEQYFGPGTRLTVT.

This clone showed up just a few times. V is TRBV27 and J is TRBJ1-6; no clear D. V was trimmed by 3 bases and J by 13 bases, leaving 10 bases between them. This CDR3 spans 12 amino acids. Germline CDR1 reads MNHEY; CDR2 reads SMNVEV (reference sequence). The CDR3 nucleotides are TGTGCCAGCAGTTTGGAAGGTGGCCCCCTCCACTTT. As protein: CASSLEGGPLHF.

V is TRBV19 and J is TRBJ1-1; 7 bases line up with TRBD1. Trimming at V came to 4 bases and at J to 1 base, leaving 3 bases not matched to a gene. The CDR3 extends over 14 amino acids. Germline V gene sequence: CDR1 LNHDA, CDR2 SQIVND (reference sequence). The chain's CDR3 is CASSNDRANTEAFF. CDR3 nucleotides: TGTGCCAGTAGTAACGACAGGGCGAACACTGAAGCTTTCTTT.

V and J are TRBV19 and TRBJ1-5; D is undetermined. V lost 5 bases and J 3 bases, leaving 5 bases between the germline ends. Germline V lookup: CDR1 LNHDA, CDR2 SQIVND (reference sequence). This CDR3 is 12 amino acids long. This chain's CDR3 is CASSPVNQPQHF. CDR3 sequence (DNA): TGTGCCAGTAGTCCGGTCAATCAGCCCCAGCATTTT.

V gene TRBV5-6 combines with J gene TRBJ2-1; D is unclear. This CDR3 spans 12 amino acids. V lost 0 bases, J lost 8 bases, and 6 bases lay in between. CDR1 is SGHDT, CDR2 YYEEEE, per germline. CDR3 coding DNA: TGTGCCAGCAGCTTGGCTGAGGATGAGCAGTTCTTC. Protein product: CASSLAEDEQFF.

Details on this clone: One junction end does not reproduce the germline sequence, and a read error may be involved. The chain carries TRBV7-2 and TRBJ2-7, with D perhaps matching TRBD2 (7 bases). This CDR3 contains 13 residues. Germline CDR1 reads SGHTA; CDR2 reads FQGNSA. CDR3 sequence: CASSLVGGAPWDF. In DNA form, the CDR3 reads TGTGCCAGCAGCTTAGTGGGGGGGGCTCCCTGGGACTTC.

The V and J genes are TRBV9 and TRBJ2-7; D gene ambiguous. Germline V gene sequence: CDR1 SGDLS, CDR2 YYNGEE. This CDR3 is 14 amino acids long. V was cut by 2 bases and J by 0 bases, with 9 bases left in between. The CDR3 is CASSVGRSSYEQYF. The DNA for the CDR3 is TGTGCCAGCAGCGTCGGAAGGTCCTCCTACGAGCAGTACTTC.

V is TRBV6-1 and J is TRBJ2-1, with 13 nucleotides matching TRBD2. This CDR3 is 19 amino acids long. CDR1 is MNHNS and CDR2 is SASEGT in the germline V gene. V lost 4 bases, J lost 7 bases, and 16 bases stayed unmatched. CDR3 loop: CASSARLAGGQVIGNEQFF. Here the CDR3 DNA reads TGTGCCAGCAGTGCGCGACTAGCGGGGGGCCAGGTGATAGGGAATGAGCAGTTCTTC.

The chain is built from TRBV7-8 and TRBJ2-1; TRBD2 matches at 7 bases. Losses at the gene ends were 5 bases for V and 4 bases for J; bases not matched to a gene: 8. CDR3 length equals 15 residues. The germline V gene has CDR1 SGHVS and CDR2 FQNEAQ. CDR3 region: CASSVSGDPYNEQFF. The CDR3 DNA follows: TGTGCCAGCAGCGTCAGCGGGGACCCTTACAATGAGCAGTTCTTC. The full variable domain, completed using reference TRBV7-8 and TRBJ2-1, is GAGVSQSPRYKVAKRGQDVALRCDPISGHVSLFWYQQALGQGPEFLTYFQNEAQLDKSGLPSDRFFAERPEGSVSTLKIQRTQQEDSAVYLCASSVSGDPYNEQFFGPGTRLTVL.

V and J are TRBV30 and TRBJ1-5; D possibly corresponds to TRBD1 (5 bases). Trimming stripped 5 bases from V and 0 bases from J, with 11 bases between. Germline V gene lookup returns CDR1 GTSNPN and CDR2 SVGIG (reference sequence). The CDR3 length is 14 residues. Written as DNA, the CDR3 is TGTGCCTGGGGGACTGAAAATAGCAATCAGCCCCAGCATTTT. It yields the protein CAWGTENSNQPQHF.

This chain joins TRBV5-1 and TRBJ2-3, with D possibly matching TRBD2 (7 bases). Germline lookup yields CDR1 SGHRS and CDR2 YFSETQ. The germline V and J ends were trimmed by 1 base and 5 bases, with 20 bases remaining between them. The CDR3 covers 17 residues. CDR3 nucleotide sequence: TGCGCCAGCAGCTTGCCCATCCGGGGGGCCACGGTAGATACGCAGTATTTT. Its translation is CASSLPIRGATVDTQYF.